The clone carrying this T cell receptor (beta chain) has more than one count but fewer than ten. Germline V gives CDR1 ENHRY, CDR2 SYGVKD. This CDR3 has 16 amino acids. The J segment lost 5 bases and the V segment lost 6 bases, leaving 12 bases of the junction unmatched. Each CDR3 protein is one row after TCRdb ran MiXCR on the 5' RACE reads. The sample carries 430,000 or so distinct CDR3 sequences, 20% to 30% recorded once. This sample was taken from a study of identical twins. These data were also reused for a study on T cells expressing NK-cell markers.

The receptor was isolated from a woman younger than 35 in good health. The chain joins TRBV10-3 to TRBJ2-5; 10 bases align to TRBD1. The sequencing input was CD4+ T cells sorted from blood. The CDR3 is CAISAGQGFPRETQYF. The DNA for the CDR3 is TGTGCCATCAGCGCGGGACAGGGGTTCCCGCGGGAGACCCAGTACTTC.